These 28 T cell receptor beta chains originate from one sample sequenced in a study of blood T cell repertoires in COVID-19. The protocol was immunoSEQ multiplex PCR, while the TCRdb copy is restricted to in-frame clones and leaves out a portion. The sample records 25,000 to 30,000 clones, 90% being singletons. Sequencing was carried out using peripheral blood. These receptors were collected from an older man with active or convalescent COVID-19.

This clone was observed a single time. CDR3 in DNA: TGTGCCAGCAGTGGGGTTCTCGGCGGTGGCTACACCTTC. It codes for CASSGVLGGGYTF. The chain employs TRBV6-4 and TRBJ1-2; D is unclear. The V end lost 4 bases, the J end lost 7 bases, and 13 bases lay between the germline ends. The CDR3 runs 13 residues. Per the germline V gene, CDR1 is MRHNA and CDR2 is SNTAGT.

The chain is built from TRBV7-3 and TRBJ2-1; TRBD1 is a possible D gene (5 bases). Germline loops: CDR1 SGHTA, CDR2 FQGTGA. Trimming took off 1 base at V and 9 bases at J, with 10 bases between the two ends. The CDR3 loop spans 13 amino acids. The CDR3 here is CASSLMPGPEQFF. The DNA of the CDR3 is TGTGCCAGCAGCTTAATGCCAGGGCCTGAGCAGTTCTTC.

The rearrangement links TRBV15 to TRBJ1-5; no clear D gene. The CDR3 sequence is 15 residues long. Per germline, CDR1 LNHNV and CDR2 YYDKDF (reference sequence). V was trimmed by 0 bases and J by 5 bases, leaving 11 bases between them. The DNA of the CDR3 is TGTGCCACCAGCAGAGACAGAAACCCTCATCAGCCCCAGCATTTT. It is translated as CATSRDRNPHQPQHF.

J is TRBJ1-5 and V is TRBV19, with 11 bases identical to TRBD1. Germline V gives CDR1 LNHDA, CDR2 SQIVND (reference sequence). The V gene end was trimmed by 7 bases and the J gene end by 5 bases; junction bases not matched to a gene: 7. The CDR3 spans 15 residues. The CDR3 DNA follows: TGTGCCAGTAAAGCCGGGACAGGGGGTGATCAGCCCCAGCATTTT. This translates into CASKAGTGGDQPQHF.

This chain uses TRBV2 with TRBJ2-7, with 8 bases fitting TRBD2. V gave up 7 bases and J gave up 6 bases; unmatched junction bases: 8. The germline gives CDR1 SNHLY, CDR2 FYNNEI. This CDR3 spans 13 amino acids. The CDR3 DNA follows: TGTGCCAGCAAGGCAGCGGGAGCCCTCGAGCAGTACGTC. Encoded protein: CASKAAGALEQYV.

This rearrangement joins TRBV3-1 (or the pseudogene TRBV3-2) to TRBJ2-3; D gene ambiguous. Trimming stripped 0 bases from V and 0 bases from J, with 10 bases between. The CDR3 has 16 residues. In germline, CDR1 is LGHDT, CDR2 YNNKEL (reference sequence). The CDR3, as DNA: TGTGCCAGCAGCCAAGAAGCCGGTTCTAGCACAGATACGCAGTATTTT. It translates to CASSQEAGSSTDTQYF.

The rearrangement uses TRBV7-7 and TRBJ2-3; tentative D call: TRBD2 (6 bases). The CDR3 totals 16 residues. Germline assignment: CDR1 SSHAT and CDR2 FNYEAQ (reference sequence). Trimming took 1 base from V and 1 from J, leaving 12 bases between them. CDR3 nucleotides: TGTGCCAGCAGCTTAGGGTTGGGCGGGGGCACAGATACGCAGTATTTT. It encodes CASSLGLGGGTDTQYF. Complete variable domain (other parts from reference TRBV7-7 and TRBJ2-3): GAGVSQSPRYKVTKRGQDVTLRCDPISSHATLYWYQQALGQGPEFLTYFNYEAQPDKSGLPSDRFSAERPEGSISTLTIQRTEQRDSAMYRCASSLGLGGGTDTQYFGPGTRLTVL.

V gene TRBV6-5 combines with J gene TRBJ1-1; D gene unclear. This CDR3 comprises 14 residues. The V gene's germline CDR1 is MNHEY and CDR2 SVGAGI. V was pared by 4 bases and J by 0 bases, with 9 bases between. This chain's CDR3 is CASSSITVNTEAFF. CDR3 nucleotides: TGTGCCAGCAGTTCCATAACAGTGAACACTGAAGCTTTCTTT.

This rearrangement joins TRBV7-9 to TRBJ2-3; 7 bases map to TRBD2. CDR3 length: 15 residues. Per the germline V gene, CDR1 is SEHNR and CDR2 is FQNEAQ (reference sequence). Trimming at V came to 1 base and at J to 9 bases, leaving 10 bases not matched to a gene. In DNA form, the CDR3 reads TGTGCCAGCAGCTTAGGGCCCTCTAGCGGCGGAACGCAGTATTTT. This codes for CASSLGPSSGGTQYF.

V usage is TRBV3-1 (or the pseudogene TRBV3-2) and J usage is TRBJ2-7, with 7 bases fitting TRBD2. The V and J ends lost 0 bases and 6 bases, in that order; junction bases with no gene match: 8. The CDR3 totals 15 residues. CDR1 LGHDT and CDR2 YNNKEL come from the germline V gene (reference sequence). CDR3 nucleotides: TGTGCCAGCAGCCAAGATACGAGCGGGAAAGGCGAGCAGTACGTC. Amino acid sequence: CASSQDTSGKGEQYV.

The chain carries TRBV15 and TRBJ1-6; 7 bases fit TRBD1. The CDR3 has 16 residues. V trimming: 0 bases; J trimming: 9 bases; junction bases outside the gene matches: 8. Per the germline V gene, CDR1 is LNHNV and CDR2 is YYDKDF (reference sequence). The CDR3 DNA follows: TGTGCCACCAGCAGAGATAGGGACAGTTCTTCTTCACCCCTCCACTTT. This translates into CATSRDRDSSSSPLHF.

The chain combines TRBV5-1 with TRBJ2-1; 8 bases are shared with TRBD2. The CDR3 length is 18 residues. Germline V gene sequence: CDR1 SGHRS, CDR2 YFSETQ. The ends lost 0 bases at V and 10 bases at J; junction bases unmatched: 18. Here the CDR3 reads CASSLESPQLAAKGEQFF. The CDR3 nucleotides are TGCGCCAGCAGCTTGGAAAGTCCCCAACTAGCGGCCAAAGGGGAGCAGTTCTTC.

The chain is built from TRBV7-3 and TRBJ2-1, with 7 bases that match TRBD1. The CDR3 contains 12 residues. The J segment lost 9 bases and the V segment lost 5 bases, leaving 4 bases of the junction unmatched. Germline V gene data show CDR1 as SGHTA and CDR2 as FQGTGA. CDR3 protein: CASSPQGIEQFF. DNA for the CDR3: TGTGCCAGCAGCCCACAGGGGATTGAGCAGTTCTTC.

The rearrangement links TRBV6-6 to TRBJ2-7; a possible D gene is TRBD2 (7 bases). Between the trimmed V and J ends, which lost 2 bases and 7 bases, there was a span of 12 bases. Germline loops: CDR1 MNHNY, CDR2 SVGAGI (reference sequence). The CDR3 is 13 residues long. CDR3 DNA sequence: TGTGCCAGCAGTTACGTAGGGGGGGGTGAGCAGTACTTC. Protein sequence: CASSYVGGGEQYF.

The V call is TRBV6-5, the J call TRBJ1-2; tentatively, D is TRBD1 (5 bases). This CDR3 is built from 13 residues. Germline V CDR1 and CDR2: MNHEY, SVGAGI. V lost 2 bases and J 8 bases, leaving 12 bases between the germline ends. This CDR3 reads CASSYGRAGGYTF. DNA of the CDR3: TGTGCCAGCAGTTACGGCAGGGCAGGCGGCTACACCTTC.

J is TRBJ2-1 and V is TRBV11-3, with 8 nucleotides matching TRBD1. Germline V CDR1 and CDR2: SGHNT, YENEEA. Trimming removed 7 bases from V and 3 bases from J; junction bases left unmatched: 5. The CDR3 spans 14 residues. CDR3 sequence reads: CASKMGQDYNEQFF. CDR3 sequence (DNA): TGTGCCAGCAAAATGGGACAGGACTACAATGAGCAGTTCTTC.

This sequence joins TRBV7-6 and TRBJ1-1; no definite D call. The length of the CDR3 is 12 residues. Germline V gives CDR1 SGHVS, CDR2 FNYEAQ. With 4 bases removed from V and 10 bases from J, the gap between germline ends came to 13 bases. In nucleotides, the CDR3 is TGTGCCAGCAGCTCGCACCAGGAGGGAGCTTTCTTT. This encodes CASSSHQEGAFF. Full variable domain (remainder filled in from reference TRBV7-6 and TRBJ1-1): GAGVSQSPRYKVTKRGQDVALRCDPISGHVSLYWYRQALGQGPEFLTYFNYEAQQDKSGLPNDRFSAERPEGSISTLTIQRTEQRDSAMYRCASSSHQEGAFFGQGTRLTVV.

This chain links TRBV7-9 with TRBJ1-6; 7 bases are shared with TRBD1. CDR3 length: 14 residues. The V segment lost 5 bases and the J segment 5 bases; nucleotides outside the gene matches: 3. CDR1 and CDR2 from the germline V gene are SEHNR and FQNEAQ (reference sequence). The CDR3 region is CASSGGTDNSPLHF. The CDR3 DNA reads as TGTGCCAGCAGCGGTGGGACAGATAATTCACCCCTCCACTTT.

The rearrangement uses TRBV29-1 and TRBJ2-1, with TRBD2 matching over 8 bases. The V gene's germline CDR1 is SQVTM and CDR2 ANQGSEA. This CDR3 region has 16 residues. V dropped 2 bases and J dropped 6; count of bases not matched to a gene: 12. The CDR3 bases are TGCAGCGTTGAATCCCCCCCGGGAGGGCCATCCAATGAGCAGTTCTTC. This gives the protein CSVESPPGGPSNEQFF.

The chain is built from TRBV11-3 and TRBJ2-2, with a possible D match to TRBD1 (5 bases). This CDR3 is built from 15 residues. Germline V gene data show CDR1 as SGHNT and CDR2 as YENEEA. V was clipped by 1 base and J by 1 base, with 7 bases between them. The DNA for the CDR3 is TGTGCCAGCAGCTTAGGGACACTGAACACCGGGGAGCTGTTTTTT. Translation: CASSLGTLNTGELFF.

The CDR3 is CASSQYSNQETQYF. The CDR3 DNA reads as TGTGCCAGCAGCCAATACAGCAATCAAGAGACCCAGTACTTC. J is TRBJ2-5 and V is TRBV3-1 (or the pseudogene TRBV3-2); no clear D gene. This CDR3 region has 14 residues. Germline CDR1 LGHDT, CDR2 YNNKEL (reference sequence). The ends were cut back, 2 bases at V and 2 bases at J, with 9 bases in the middle.

The genes are TRBV7-8 and TRBJ2-2, with D maybe TRBD1 (6 bases). The CDR3 covers 18 residues. The V and J ends lost 7 bases and 4 bases respectively, with 25 bases between them. Germline V gives CDR1 SGHVS, CDR2 FQNEAQ. The CDR3: CASKRLQGRNGGTGELFF. In nucleotides, the CDR3 is TGTGCCAGCAAGCGCTTGCAGGGGCGCAACGGAGGCACCGGGGAGCTGTTTTTT.

The chain couples TRBV27 to TRBJ2-2; the match to TRBD2 covers 13 bases. CDR1 and CDR2 from the germline V gene are MNHEY and SMNVEV (reference sequence). The trim removed 5 bases at V and 6 bases at J, leaving 15 bases unmatched. CDR3 length: 19 residues. The chain's CDR3 is CASSPTSLAGGRSAGELFF. As DNA, the CDR3 is TGTGCCAGCAGTCCAACCTCACTAGCGGGAGGGAGATCAGCCGGGGAGCTGTTTTTT.

This rearrangement joins TRBV7-6 to TRBJ2-5; TRBD2 matches 12 bases. CDR3 length: 21 residues. Germline V lookup: CDR1 SGHVS, CDR2 FNYEAQ. V shed 1 base and J 7 bases; nucleotides not matched to a gene: 22. CDR3 nucleotides: TGTGCCAGCAGCTTAGTTGGGGCGTGGCCTAGCGGGGGGGGTGTACCGAGGACCCAGTACTTC. As protein: CASSLVGAWPSGGGVPRTQYF.

The chain carries TRBV7-8 and TRBJ1-2; a possible D gene is TRBD1 (5 bases). Trimming cost V 3 bases and J 6 bases, with 14 bases left between them. Germline lookup yields CDR1 SGHVS and CDR2 FQNEAQ. This CDR3 is 14 amino acids long. CDR3 DNA: TGTGCCAGCAGCTTTGGGGGGAGCGGCGATGGCTACACCTTC. It encodes CASSFGGSGDGYTF.

The rearrangement links TRBV19 to TRBJ1-2, with 8 bases fitting TRBD1. The CDR3 loop spans 15 amino acids. The ends lost 5 bases at V and 4 bases at J; junction bases unmatched: 9. Germline V CDR1 and CDR2: LNHDA, SQIVND (reference sequence). The CDR3 loop is CASSVAGTGLYGYTF. CDR3 nucleotide sequence: TGTGCCAGTAGTGTCGCCGGGACAGGCCTCTATGGCTACACCTTC.

The gene calls are TRBV7-6 and TRBJ2-1; D is unresolved. This CDR3 is built from 15 residues. V was clipped by 1 base and J by 6 bases, with 13 bases between them. The germline V gene encodes CDR1 SGHVS and CDR2 FNYEAQ. CDR3 bases: TGTGCCAGCAGCTTAGTCAACCTACCGGGCAATGAGCAGTTCTTC. Encoded protein: CASSLVNLPGNEQFF.

The V gene is TRBV7-9, the J gene TRBJ2-5; D is possibly TRBD1 (6 bases). Germline V gene data show CDR1 as SEHNR and CDR2 as FQNEAQ (reference sequence). The length of the CDR3 is 15 residues. Trimming shortened V by 5 bases and J by 1 base, and 14 bases separated the two germline ends. The chain's CDR3 is CASSPRGRGQETQYF. CDR3 nucleotide sequence: TGTGCCAGCAGCCCTCGGGGCAGGGGCCAAGAGACCCAGTACTTC.